Listed below are T cell receptor beta chains from one sample, sequenced in a study of spatial heterogeneity in lung cancer. TCRdb analysed the 5' RACE reads with MiXCR anew, one entry per CDR3 protein. The sample contains tens of thousands of distinct CDR3 sequences, less than 20% of which appear only once. The sample consisted of PBMCs, taken at follow-up. Every receptor here comes from a male donor with early-stage non-small cell lung cancer. Both conserved end residues are part of each CDR3. D genes are given only for firm matches. Not every row has a clone size; where given, it reads once, few, many or a size class.

TGCAGTGCTGGATCCGGAGGAGTCAACTATGGCTACACCTTC	CSAGSGGVNYGYTF	TRBV20-1	TRBJ1-2	NA	NA
TGTGCCAGCAGCTTAAGGCAGACCGGGGAGCTGTTTTTT	CASSLRQTGELFF	TRBV7-6	TRBJ2-2	few	NA
TGTGCCAGCAGTTACGATCAGGATAACTATGGCTACACCTTC	CASSYDQDNYGYTF	TRBV6-5	TRBJ1-2	few	NA
TGCGCCAGCAGCCAAGATTTACTAGCCGGGCAGGGGACCCAGTACTTC	CASSQDLLAGQGTQYF	TRBV4-3	TRBJ2-5	NA	NA
TGTGCCAGCAGTGGTACTACTGGAAACACCATATATTTT	CASSGTTGNTIYF	TRBV6-2/TRBV6-3	TRBJ1-3	NA	NA
TGCAGCGTTGCCCCGGGGGTGCACACTGAAGCTTTCTTT	CSVAPGVHTEAFF	TRBV29-1	TRBJ1-1	few	NA
TGTGCCAGCAGTTCCTTCGGGGCTAGCGGGAGTCGGTCCTACAATGAGCAGTTCTTC	CASSSFGASGSRSYNEQFF	TRBV6-6	TRBJ2-1	NA	TRBD2
TGTGCCAGCACCGAGTTAATATGGGGGGCAGATACGCAGTATTTT	CASTELIWGADTQYF	TRBV7-2	TRBJ2-3	NA	NA
TGTGCCAGCACCCCTCACTTCAGGGGCACAGATACGCAGTATTTT	CASTPHFRGTDTQYF	TRBV6-2/TRBV6-3	TRBJ2-3	NA	NA
TGTGCCAGTACCCGACAGGCCATCTATGGCTACACCTTC	CASTRQAIYGYTF	TRBV19	TRBJ1-2	few	NA
TGCGCCAGCAGCTTGAACCAAGAGACCCAGTACTTC	CASSLNQETQYF	TRBV5-1	TRBJ2-5	NA	NA
TGTGCCAGCAGCTCCGGACGCCTGGGGAACACCGGGGAGCTGTTTTTT	CASSSGRLGNTGELFF	TRBV11-2	TRBJ2-2	NA	NA
TGTGCTAGTGCCAGAATCCCGGACGGGGATCCCATGAACACTGAAGCTTTCTTT	CASARIPDGDPMNTEAFF	TRBV12-5	TRBJ1-1	many	NA
TGCAGCAAAACAGGAGGAGGCACAGATACGCAGTATTTT	CSKTGGGTDTQYF	TRBV20-1	TRBJ2-3	NA	NA
TGTGCCAGCAGTTTACAGGATGAGCAGTTCTTC	CASSLQDEQFF	TRBV27	TRBJ2-1	NA	NA
TGCGCCAGCAGCTTGGCCGGAGACAGGACTCAGCCCCAGCATTTT	CASSLAGDRTQPQHF	TRBV5-1	TRBJ1-5	few	NA
TGTGCCAGTAGTACCTACACAGGGGGCGGGAGCACCGGGGAGCTGTTTTTT	CASSTYTGGGSTGELFF	TRBV19	TRBJ2-2	few	TRBD1
TGTGCCACCAATGGTGCCAACTATGGCTACACCTTC	CATNGANYGYTF	TRBV24-1	TRBJ1-2	NA	NA
TGCGCCAGCAGCCAAGAAAGGACAGGGGGAATTTCACCCCTCCACTTT	CASSQERTGGISPLHF	TRBV4-3	TRBJ1-6	few	TRBD1
TGTGCCAGCAGTTACTCGTGGACAGGTCGCGATCAGCCCCAGCATTTT	CASSYSWTGRDQPQHF	TRBV6-2/TRBV6-3	TRBJ1-5	NA	TRBD1
TGTGCCAGCAGTTACGGGGCTGGCTACGAGCAGTACTTC	CASSYGAGYEQYF	TRBV6-5	TRBJ2-7	many	NA
TGTGCCAGCAGTATACAGAAGCCCCAGCCCCAGCATTTT	CASSIQKPQPQHF	TRBV2	TRBJ1-5	few	NA
TGTGCCAGCAGCCCCGCCTGGTGGGGCAGCAACAATGAGCAGTTCTTC	CASSPAWWGSNNEQFF	TRBV7-2	TRBJ2-1	NA	NA
TGCAGTGCTAGAGAGACCTCGGGCGAGCAGTACTTC	CSARETSGEQYF	TRBV20-1	TRBJ2-7	few	NA
TGTGCCAGCAGTGCCTTAACAGGATTAAACACTGAAGCTTTCTTT	CASSALTGLNTEAFF	TRBV27	TRBJ1-1	few	NA
TGTGCCAGCTCGGAGAACAGGGGTATTTCTTCACCCCTCCACTTT	CASSENRGISSPLHF	TRBV18	TRBJ1-6	few	TRBD1
TGTGCTAGTGCCCCCGACTGGGAAGAGACCCAGTACTTC	CASAPDWEETQYF	TRBV12-5	TRBJ2-5	NA	NA
TGCGCCAGCAGCTTGGAACCAGACAGGGCGGAGGCTTTCTTT	CASSLEPDRAEAFF	TRBV5-1	TRBJ1-1	NA	TRBD1
TGCAGTGCTAGAGGTGGGAGCGCCGCAGATACGCAGTATTTT	CSARGGSAADTQYF	TRBV20-1	TRBJ2-3	NA	NA
TGTGCCAGCAGCTTACAGGGGGCAACAGATACGCAGTATTTT	CASSLQGATDTQYF	TRBV5-4	TRBJ2-3	NA	TRBD1
TGTGCCAGCAGCTTATATACTAGCGGGGGGGAGACCCAGTACTTC	CASSLYTSGGETQYF	TRBV7-2	TRBJ2-5	NA	TRBD2
TGTGCCAGCAGCAAGGACAGGAACACTGAAGCTTTCTTT	CASSKDRNTEAFF	TRBV11-2	TRBJ1-1	NA	NA
TGTGCCAGCAGCGTCAGGGAGAACACTGAAGCTTTCTTT	CASSVRENTEAFF	TRBV6-6	TRBJ1-1	NA	NA
TGTGCCAGCAGGTGGGACAGCCTCTTAGACCACAATGAGCAGTTCTTC	CASRWDSLLDHNEQFF	TRBV2	TRBJ2-1	NA	TRBD1
TGCAGTGCTAGTAGGGGAAATTCACCCCTCCACTTT	CSASRGNSPLHF	TRBV20-1	TRBJ1-6	few	NA
TGCGCCAGCAGCCCCCGGGGGGATGAGCAGTTCTTC	CASSPRGDEQFF	TRBV4-1	TRBJ2-1	many	TRBD2
TGTGCCAGCAGTACGGGACAGAGCCTAGCCAGGCACAATCAGCCCCAGCATTTT	CASSTGQSLARHNQPQHF	TRBV27	TRBJ1-5	NA	TRBD1
TGTGCCAGCAGCCAACCCAGGCTTGAGGGGGTCCACAGGGATACGCAGTATTTT	CASSQPRLEGVHRDTQYF	TRBV6-6	TRBJ2-3	NA	NA
TGTGCCAGCAGTCGGGCAGGGAAAAACTATGGCTACACCTTC	CASSRAGKNYGYTF	TRBV27	TRBJ1-2	few	NA
TGCAGTGCCCGACCGGCTAGCGGAATTGAAGAGACCCAGTACTTC	CSARPASGIEETQYF	TRBV20-1	TRBJ2-5	few	TRBD2
TGTGCCAGCAGCTTAGCGTGGGTAGCGGGGATTAAAGAGACCCAGTACTTC	CASSLAWVAGIKETQYF	TRBV7-2	TRBJ2-5	few	TRBD2
TGTGCCAGCAGTTTAGCGGGGACTACTCACAATGAGCAGTTCTTC	CASSLAGTTHNEQFF	TRBV12-3/TRBV12-4	TRBJ2-1	few	TRBD2
TGTGCCAGCAGTTTAAGGGGACCAATCACAGATACGCAGTATTTT	CASSLRGPITDTQYF	TRBV12-3/TRBV12-4	TRBJ2-3	NA	NA
TGTGCCAGCAGTTTTCGGGACAGGAGCGTTAATGAGCAGTTCTTC	CASSFRDRSVNEQFF	TRBV12-3/TRBV12-4	TRBJ2-1	NA	TRBD1
TGTGCCAGCAGCCTTGGACCCACTTCTGGAAACACCATATATTTT	CASSLGPTSGNTIYF	TRBV7-2	TRBJ1-3	few	NA
TGTGCCAGCTCATTCAAAGGACTGAACACTGAAGCTTTCTTT	CASSFKGLNTEAFF	TRBV3-1	TRBJ1-1	NA	NA
TGTGCCAGCAGCGAGAGTTTATACGGGGGCAATCAGCCCCAGCATTTT	CASSESLYGGNQPQHF	TRBV7-2	TRBJ1-5	few	NA
TGCAGCGCTGTCCCGGGACTAGCGGGAGACGAGCAGTACTTC	CSAVPGLAGDEQYF	TRBV29-1	TRBJ2-7	NA	TRBD2
TGTGCCAGCAGCCAAGGAAACCCCCGGGAGCAGTACTTC	CASSQGNPREQYF	TRBV3-1	TRBJ2-7	NA	NA
TGTGCCAGCAGTGATCCAGGGTCTGAAGCTTTCTTT	CASSDPGSEAFF	TRBV25-1	TRBJ1-1	NA	NA
TGTGCCACCAGTGATTTGCAATTTTTGACAGGGCCCTTC	CATSDLQFLTGPF	TRBV24-1	TRBJ1-2	few	TRBD1
TGTGCCAGCAGTGAATTTGCTGGGGAGGTCGCCGGGGAGCTGTTTTTT	CASSEFAGEVAGELFF	TRBV2	TRBJ2-2	NA	NA
TGTGCCAGCAGTCCATGGACAGGGAACTATGGCTACACCTTC	CASSPWTGNYGYTF	TRBV27	TRBJ1-2	NA	TRBD1
TGTGCCAGCAGCTTAGACAGGGACGGCTACACCTTC	CASSLDRDGYTF	TRBV5-5	TRBJ1-2	few	TRBD1
TGTGCCAGCAGTCCGGGACAGGGCCCGAACACTGAAGCTTTCTTT	CASSPGQGPNTEAFF	TRBV7-9	TRBJ1-1	many	TRBD1
TGCGCCAGCAGCTTGATCCCACCCGGGGAGCTGTTTTTT	CASSLIPPGELFF	TRBV5-1	TRBJ2-2	few	NA
TGCAGTGCTGCACCGGGACAGCAGACCTACGAGCAGTACTTC	CSAAPGQQTYEQYF	TRBV20-1	TRBJ2-7	NA	TRBD1
TGTGCCAGCAGTGACGCCGGGGGTTACACAGATACGCAGTATTTT	CASSDAGGYTDTQYF	TRBV2	TRBJ2-3	few	NA